This T cell receptor (beta chain) was observed in a study of cytomegalovirus exposure and HLA in healthy donors. In regard to this clone: Antigen: not known.

Germline CDR1 SEHNR, CDR2 FQNEAQ (reference sequence). V shed 3 bases and J 8 bases; nucleotides not matched to a gene: 8. The CDR3 length is 14 residues. Findings of the study overall: A later analysis found TCR association rates differed by HLA locus, highest for DRB1 and lowest for HLA-C. Common viral pathogens were later found to be apparently linked to several of the most significant clusters. Across donors, sequencing depth was assumed by presence/absence analyses to be roughly uniform.

Primers for the PCR totalled 60 Vbeta and 13 Jbeta. Produced via immunoSEQ multiplex PCR; TCRdb's table is partial and in-frame only. The sample lists some 90,000 clones; approximately 70% were seen once. Sequencing input: PBMCs. The source of this sequence is a man in his fifties or sixties in good health and CMV-seronegative. The V gene is TRBV7-9, the J gene TRBJ1-2, with 8 bases fitting TRBD1. The CDR3 DNA sequence: TGTGCCAGCAGCTTGGACAGGGCGGATAAGGGCTACACCTTC. It translates to CASSLDRADKGYTF.